This T cell receptor (beta chain) was recovered during a study of PD-1 blockade in classical Hodgkin lymphoma. Study outcomes and limitations: Healthy donors were reported to have higher baseline TCR diversity than newly diagnosed patients.

In its sample, this clone is medium-sized. Its target is not known. Each and every patient relapsed after autologous stem cell transplantation, and patients got differing brentuximab vedotin exposure. V lost 3 bases and J 0 bases, leaving 4 bases between the germline ends. This CDR3 spans 13 amino acids. From germline, CDR1 is SGHNT and CDR2 YYREEE (reference sequence). Only in-frame clones appear in the TCRdb table, and some are missing; sequencing was by immunoSEQ multiplex PCR. The table shows 21,000 or so clones, with roughly 70% occurring only once. V is TRBV5-4 and J is TRBJ1-5; D call uncertain. The receptor was isolated from a human donor with classical Hodgkin lymphoma. The material was peripheral blood mononuclear cells (PBMCs), obtained at baseline. CDR3 sequence reads: CASSSDSNQPQHF. CDR3 DNA: TGTGCCAGCAGCTCGGATAGCAATCAGCCCCAGCATTTT.